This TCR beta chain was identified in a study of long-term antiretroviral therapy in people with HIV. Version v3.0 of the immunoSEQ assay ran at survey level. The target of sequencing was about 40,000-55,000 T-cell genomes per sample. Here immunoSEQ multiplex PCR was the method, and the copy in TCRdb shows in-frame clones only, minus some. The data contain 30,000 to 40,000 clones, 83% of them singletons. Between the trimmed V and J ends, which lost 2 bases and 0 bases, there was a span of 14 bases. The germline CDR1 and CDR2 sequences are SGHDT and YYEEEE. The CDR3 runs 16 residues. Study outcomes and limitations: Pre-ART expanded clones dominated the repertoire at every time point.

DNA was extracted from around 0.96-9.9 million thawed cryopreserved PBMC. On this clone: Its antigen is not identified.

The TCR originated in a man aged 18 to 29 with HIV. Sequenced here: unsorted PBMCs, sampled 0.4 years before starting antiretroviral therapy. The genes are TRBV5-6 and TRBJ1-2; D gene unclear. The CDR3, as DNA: TGTGCCAGCAGCTTTGCGGGTCCTGGGTCTAACTATGGCTACACCTTC. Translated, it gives CASSFAGPGSNYGYTF.